These T cell receptor beta chains were read from a single sample in a study of response to subunit inactivated influenza vaccine. TCRdb reprocessed the RT-PCR reads via MiXCR and lists one record per CDR3 protein. The data hold about 530,000 distinct CDR3 sequences, with 10% to 15% observed a single time. This specimen consisted of PBMCs from blood, obtained about 40 days after vaccination. All receptors derive from a man aged 50 or older who received an inactivated influenza vaccine. Each CDR3 is given with its conserved first and last residue. A D gene is named only where the DNA matches it firmly. Only part of the rows carry a size: once, few, many, or a class if the clone is expanded.

abundance,d_gene,v_gene,j_gene,CDR3nt,CDR3aa
few,.,TRBV7-2,TRBJ2-7,TGTGCCAGCAGCTTTGGGACCCACTACGAGCAGTACTTC,CASSFGTHYEQYF
.,.,TRBV15,TRBJ2-1,TGTGCCACCAGCAGGCCACCCCTAGTGGGGGGGCAAGTTAGTAACAATGAGCAGTTCTTC,CATSRPPLVGGQVSNNEQFF
.,.,TRBV20-1,TRBJ2-3,TGCAGTGCTAAGGGGGGTCGGGACAGCAAGGTGCAAGTAGATACGCAGTATTTT,CSAKGGRDSKVQVDTQYF
many,.,TRBV4-3,TRBJ2-5,TGCGCCAGCAGCCAAGATCCTATTAGTTCGGAGACCCAGTACTTC,CASSQDPISSETQYF
.,.,TRBV10-3,TRBJ2-2,TGTGCCATCAGTGGAATAGCCGGGAACACCGGGGAGCTGTTTTTT,CAISGIAGNTGELFF
.,.,TRBV4-2,TRBJ2-3,TGTGCCAGCAGCCAAGACAGGTCCAGGACTTACCCCACAGATACGCAGTATTTT,CASSQDRSRTYPTDTQYF
.,TRBD2,TRBV6-5,TRBJ2-3,TGTGCCAGCAGTTTAGGACTAGCGGGAGGGGGGTATACGCAGTATTTT,CASSLGLAGGGYTQYF
few,TRBD2,TRBV12-3/TRBV12-4,TRBJ2-5,TGTGCCAGCGGAGGACTAGCTGCGGAGACCCAGTACTTC,CASGGLAAETQYF
few,TRBD2,TRBV6-2/TRBV6-3,TRBJ2-1,TGTGCCAGCAGTCCCCTCCGAAGTGGGACTAGTGTTAATGAGCAGTTCTTC,CASSPLRSGTSVNEQFF
many,TRBD1,TRBV29-1,TRBJ1-4,TGCAGCGTGAGAACGGGGACAGGGAAGGAAGAAAAACTGTTTTTT,CSVRTGTGKEEKLFF
few,TRBD1,TRBV27,TRBJ1-2,TGTGCCAGCAGTTTTCGGACAGGGGGCGATGGCTACACCTTC,CASSFRTGGDGYTF
.,.,TRBV28,TRBJ2-5,TGTGCCAGCAGTCCTCTCCGACAGACGGAGACCCAGTACTTC,CASSPLRQTETQYF
.,TRBD1,TRBV19,TRBJ1-5,TGTGCCAGTATTGGGACAGGGGGCTATCAGCCCCAGCATTTT,CASIGTGGYQPQHF